What follows are 25 T cell receptor beta chains derived from one specimen sequenced in a study of identical twins. TCRdb re-analysed the 5' RACE reads in MiXCR, keeping a single row per CDR3 protein. The repertoire holds 430,000 or so distinct CDR3 sequences, with less than 25% as singletons. A further study also used this sample, focusing on T cells expressing NK-cell markers.

Material: CD4+ T cells sorted from blood. These TCRs come from a woman between 18 and 29 years old in good health.

The chain recombines TRBV5-1 with TRBJ2-2; 7 nucleotides agree with TRBD2. V dropped 0 bases and J dropped 5; count of bases not matched to a gene: 4. CDR1 is SGHRS, CDR2 YFSETQ, per germline. CDR3 size: 15 residues. The CDR3 nucleotides read TGCGCCAGCAGCTTGGGCGGGAGTCAGACCGGGGAGCTGTTTTTT. Translation: CASSLGGSQTGELFF.

The rearrangement joins TRBV12-3 or TRBV12-4 to TRBJ2-5; possibly TRBD2 for D (6 bases). This CDR3 has 15 amino acids. Trimming pared 6 bases from V and 5 bases from J, leaving 19 bases between. CDR3 in amino acids: CASSRPGLSRETQYF. CDR3 DNA: TGTGCCAGCAGCCGGCCGGGACTTTCGAGGGAGACCCAGTACTTC.

This clonotype was seen more than once but under ten times. The chain links TRBV28 to TRBJ2-1, with 10 bases aligning to TRBD1. The V segment lost 6 bases and the J segment 0 bases; nucleotides outside the gene matches: 2. The germline CDR1 and CDR2 sequences are MDHEN and SYDVKM. The CDR3 sequence is 15 residues long. The CDR3 DNA reads as TGTGCCAGCAGGACAGGGGGCGGCTCCTACAATGAGCAGTTCTTC. This sequence encodes CASRTGGGSYNEQFF. Using reference TRBV28 and TRBJ2-1 for the parts outside the CDR3, the full variable domain is DVKVTQSSRYLVKRTGEKVFLECVQDMDHENMFWYRQDPGLGLRLIYFSYDVKMKEKGDIPEGYSVSREKKERFSLILESASTNQTSMYLCASRTGGGSYNEQFFGPGTRLTVL.

This clonotype turned up a few times. V and J are TRBV20-1 and TRBJ1-4, with D possibly TRBD1 on 6 matching bases. V was pared by 6 bases and J by 10 bases, with 21 bases between. CDR3 length: 14 amino acids. Per germline, CDR1 DFQATT and CDR2 SNEGSKA (reference sequence). For the CDR3, the DNA is TGCAGTGCCGGAAAGGTCCGGGACAACGGAAAACTGTTTTTT. It specifies CSAGKVRDNGKLFF.

This clonotype was observed a few times. V gene TRBV20-1 combines with J gene TRBJ2-1; 10 bases are a match to TRBD1. V shed 1 base and J 8 bases; nucleotides not matched to a gene: 2. From germline, CDR1 is DFQATT and CDR2 SNEGSKA (reference sequence). The length of the CDR3 is 13 residues. CDR3 DNA: TGCAGTGCTAGAGGAGACAGGGGGCATGAGCAGTTCTTC. Protein product: CSARGDRGHEQFF.

This rearrangement joins TRBV20-1 to TRBJ2-7, with 9 bases aligning to TRBD1. Germline lookup yields CDR1 DFQATT and CDR2 SNEGSKA (reference sequence). The junction had 3 bases not matched to a gene; V was cut back by 6 bases and J by 3 bases. CDR3 size: 12 residues. CDR3 nucleotide sequence: TGCAGTGCCTGGGACAGGGACTACGAGCAGTACTTC. This encodes CSAWDRDYEQYF.

This clonotype was detected only a few times. The gene calls are TRBV6-5 and TRBJ2-5; D not resolved. There are 12 residues in the CDR3. CDR1 and CDR2 (germline): MNHEY, SVGAGI. V was cut by 8 bases and J by 5 bases, with 12 bases left in between. The CDR3 coding sequence is TGTGCCAGCCGTCATAGTCCGGAGACCCAGTACTTC. This codes for CASRHSPETQYF.

This clonotype has ten or more counts. The rearrangement uses TRBV29-1 and TRBJ2-7, with 7 bases fitting TRBD1. V gave up 7 bases and J gave up 5 bases; unmatched junction bases: 5. The CDR3 consists of 11 residues. Germline V gene lookup returns CDR1 SQVTM and CDR2 ANQGSEA. CDR3 region: CSGGQQHEQYF. The CDR3 coding sequence is TGCAGCGGGGGACAGCAGCACGAGCAGTACTTC.

V and J are TRBV20-1 and TRBJ2-5; D gene unclear. Trimming removed 6 bases from V and 3 bases from J, with 14 bases in between. The CDR3 length is 13 residues. The germline V gene encodes CDR1 DFQATT and CDR2 SNEGSKA (reference sequence). The chain's CDR3 is CSATEASKETQYF. The CDR3 bases are TGCAGTGCGACGGAAGCGAGCAAAGAGACCCAGTACTTC.

This clonotype was seen ten or more times. V usage is TRBV7-2 and J usage is TRBJ2-7, with unresolved D. This CDR3 is built from 13 residues. Trimming removed 5 bases at V and 1 base at J, with 9 bases between. CDR1 and CDR2 (germline): SGHTA, FQGNSA. CDR3 in DNA: TGTGCCAGCAGCGCTAGGTCGTCCTACGAGCAGTACTTC. Translated: CASSARSSYEQYF.

As DNA, the CDR3 is TGTGCCAGCTCACCCTGGGTGGGAACTGAAGCTTTCTTT. This codes for CASSPWVGTEAFF. The chain links TRBV18 to TRBJ1-1; D remains ambiguous. Germline lookup yields CDR1 KGHSH and CDR2 LQKENI. V was cut by 3 bases and J by 5 bases, with 10 bases left in between. The CDR3 sequence is 13 residues long. Drawing the rest from reference TRBV18 and TRBJ1-1, the complete variable domain is NAGVMQNPRHLVRRRGQEARLRCSPMKGHSHVYWYRQLPEEGLKFMVYLQKENIIDESGMPKERFSAEFPKEGPSILRIQQVVRGDSAAYFCASSPWVGTEAFFGQGTRLTVV.

The chain carries TRBV5-1 and TRBJ2-1; 10 nucleotides line up with TRBD2. CDR1 is SGHRS, CDR2 YFSETQ, per germline. This CDR3 is built from 15 residues. Trimming at V came to 2 bases and at J to 9 bases, leaving 8 bases not matched to a gene. CDR3 loop: CASSLGLAERGEQFF. For the CDR3, the DNA is TGCGCCAGCAGCTTAGGACTAGCGGAGCGGGGTGAGCAGTTCTTC.

The rearrangement joins TRBV25-1 to TRBJ2-5; the match to TRBD2 covers 9 bases. V lost 8 bases, J lost 5 bases, and 18 bases stayed unmatched. Looked up from germline, CDR1 is MGHDK and CDR2 is SYGVNS. CDR3 size: 17 residues. The CDR3 region is CASGPIGASGKSETQYF. The DNA of the CDR3 is TGTGCCAGCGGGCCCATAGGAGCTAGCGGGAAAAGTGAGACCCAGTACTTC.

This clonotype turned up a few times. The V and J genes are TRBV19 and TRBJ2-1; D is possibly TRBD1 or TRBD2 (5 bases each). Trimming removed 6 bases at V and 6 bases at J, with 15 bases between. The CDR3 is 14 amino acids. From germline, CDR1 is LNHDA and CDR2 SQIVND (reference sequence). For the CDR3, the DNA is TGTGCCAGTAGGACCTCGAGGGGCCGCAATGAGCAGTTCTTC. Translated: CASRTSRGRNEQFF.

The CDR3 reads CASSSDRAGINEQFF. The DNA for the CDR3 is TGCGCCAGCAGCTCGGACAGGGCTGGGATCAATGAGCAGTTCTTC. The chain has TRBV5-1 and TRBJ2-1, with 8 bases lining up with TRBD1. The germline V gene has CDR1 SGHRS and CDR2 YFSETQ. Trimming took 3 bases from V and 6 from J; bases not matched to a gene: 8. The CDR3 is 15 residues long.

The chain joins TRBV20-1 to TRBJ2-7; D perhaps matches TRBD1 (5 bases). Germline CDR1 is DFQATT and CDR2 is SNEGSKA (reference sequence). CDR3 size: 12 residues. V lost 3 bases, J lost 4 bases, and 10 bases lay in between. CDR3 region: CSARRQSYEQYF. The CDR3 DNA is TGCAGTGCTAGGCGACAGTCTTACGAGCAGTACTTC.

V is TRBV5-5 and J is TRBJ2-3; TRBD2 is a possible D gene (5 bases). V lost 0 bases and J 2 bases, leaving 10 bases between the germline ends. The CDR3 loop spans 15 amino acids. Germline-derived CDR1 and CDR2 are SGHKS and YYEKEE (reference sequence). CDR3 nucleotide sequence: TGTGCCAGCAGCTTGGCCGCGGGTCTCACAGATACGCAGTATTTT. The encoded protein is CASSLAAGLTDTQYF.

This rearrangement joins TRBV20-1 to TRBJ1-2; 10 nucleotides agree with TRBD1. CDR3 size: 13 residues. Looked up from germline, CDR1 is DFQATT and CDR2 is SNEGSKA (reference sequence). V shed 5 bases and J 2 bases; nucleotides not matched to a gene: 2. This CDR3 is CSARQGANYGYTF. The DNA of the CDR3 is TGCAGTGCTCGACAGGGGGCGAACTATGGCTACACCTTC.

This clonotype was observed a handful of times. V and J are TRBV7-9 and TRBJ1-2; 8 nucleotides agree with TRBD1. CDR1 and CDR2 (germline): SEHNR, FQNEAQ (reference sequence). J was trimmed by 5 bases and V by 4 bases; bases with no gene match: 6. CDR3 length: 14 amino acids. CDR3 protein: CASSSAGGPYGYTF. The CDR3 coding sequence is TGTGCCAGCAGCTCCGCAGGGGGCCCGTATGGCTACACCTTC.

This clonotype was detected a few times. The J gene is TRBJ2-6, the V gene TRBV6-2 or TRBV6-3, with D possibly being TRBD1 (6 bases). The V gene lost 5 bases and the J gene lost 0 bases, with 11 bases spanning the gap. The V gene's germline CDR1 is MNHEY and CDR2 SVGEGT. CDR3 size: 16 residues. The CDR3 DNA reads as TGTGCCAGCAGTAGGGACACCACCTCTGGGGCCAACGTCCTGACTTTC. Translating gives CASSRDTTSGANVLTF.

This chain joins TRBV5-6 and TRBJ2-2, with unresolved D. There are 17 residues in the CDR3. Trimming cost V 4 bases and J 3 bases, with 19 bases left between them. Germline CDR1 is SGHDT and CDR2 is YYEEEE. The DNA of the CDR3 is TGTGCCAGCAGCGCTACCTCCGGGTCAGAAGACACCGGGGAGCTGTTTTTT. This codes for CASSATSGSEDTGELFF.

V gene TRBV20-1 combines with J gene TRBJ1-2; 7 bases agree with TRBD1. From germline, CDR1 is DFQATT and CDR2 SNEGSKA (reference sequence). This CDR3 region has 14 residues. Losses at the gene ends were 2 bases for V and 7 bases for J; bases not matched to a gene: 10. The CDR3: CSARPTGTGGGYTF. Here the CDR3 DNA reads TGCAGTGCTAGACCGACAGGGACGGGAGGTGGCTACACCTTC.

This clonotype showed up just a few times. This sequence joins TRBV20-1 and TRBJ2-5; TRBD1 matches at 7 bases. This CDR3 spans 13 amino acids. V shed 6 bases, J shed 2 bases, and the junction held 6 bases outside the gene matches. Germline CDR1 is DFQATT and CDR2 is SNEGSKA (reference sequence). Here the CDR3 reads CSAYYRGQETQYF. CDR3 bases: TGCAGTGCCTACTACAGGGGACAAGAGACCCAGTACTTC.

The chain joins TRBV10-3 to TRBJ2-7; 8 bases line up with TRBD1. This CDR3 comprises 16 residues. V dropped 0 bases and J dropped 1; count of bases not matched to a gene: 5. Germline CDR1 and CDR2: ENHRY and SYGVKD. The CDR3 bases are TGTGCCATCAGTGAGTCGTACAGGGGGACATCCTACGAGCAGTACTTC. It is translated as CAISESYRGTSYEQYF.

The chain carries TRBV6-5 and TRBJ2-3; D may be TRBD1 (6 bases). The germline V gene encodes CDR1 MNHEY and CDR2 SVGAGI. V lost 2 bases to trimming and J lost 4 bases, with 10 bases between them. This CDR3 region has 14 residues. DNA of the CDR3: TGTGCCAGCAGTTACGGGACAACCGCAGATACGCAGTATTTT. Translation gives CASSYGTTADTQYF.